Below are 7 T cell receptor beta chains sequenced from a single sample in a study of cytomegalovirus exposure and HLA in healthy donors. PCR used 60 Vbeta primers and 13 Jbeta primers. The data were produced by immunoSEQ multiplex PCR, yet TCRdb's version contains in-frame clones alone and is incomplete. Of under 150,000 clones listed, 75% to 80% were seen once; the top ten hold 3.9%. Sequenced material: PBMCs. All receptors derive from a man aged 18 to 29 in good health and CMV-seronegative.

The chain carries TRBV10-3 and TRBJ2-2; D gene ambiguous. V was pared by 6 bases and J by 4 bases, with 9 bases between. The CDR3 extends over 13 amino acids. CDR1 is ENHRY and CDR2 is SYGVKD in the germline V gene. CDR3 DNA sequence: TGTGCCATCAGAGCAGGTAGCACCGGGGAGCTGTTTTTT. This sequence encodes CAIRAGSTGELFF.

Concerning this clone: This CDR3 is also generated by other DNA sequences in the sample. The chain recombines TRBV27 with TRBJ2-7; 8 nucleotides align to TRBD1. This CDR3 is built from 14 residues. Germline CDR1 and CDR2: MNHEY and SMNVEV (reference sequence). V lost 2 bases and J lost 2; bases outside the gene matches: 2. This CDR3 is CASSLGQGAYEQYF. The DNA for the CDR3 is TGTGCCAGCAGTTTAGGACAGGGAGCCTACGAGCAGTACTTC.

This sequence joins TRBV27 and TRBJ2-7, with 7 positions matching TRBD1. CDR1 and CDR2 from the germline V gene are MNHEY and SMNVEV (reference sequence). With V trimmed by 5 bases and J by 4 bases, 8 bases remained unmatched. CDR3 length: 14 amino acids. DNA for the CDR3: TGTGCCAGCAGTACAAGGGACAGAGAGTACGAGCAGTACTTC. Its translation: CASSTRDREYEQYF.

This clone was found a few times. The chain recombines TRBV15 with TRBJ1-2, with D unclear. The CDR3 sequence is 15 residues long. Trimming left V 2 bases short and J 4 bases short, with 14 bases between. Looked up from germline, CDR1 is LNHNV and CDR2 is YYDKDF (reference sequence). The CDR3 here is CATSRPPGSFYGYTF. CDR3 in DNA: TGTGCCACCAGCAGACCCCCTGGTAGCTTCTATGGCTACACCTTC. Together with reference TRBV15 and TRBJ1-2, the CDR3 gives the full variable domain: DAMVIQNPRYQVTQFGKPVTLSCSQTLNHNVMYWYQQKSSQAPKLLFHYYDKDFNNEADTPDNFQSRRPNTSFCFLDIRSPGLGDTAMYLCATSRPPGSFYGYTFGSGTRLTVV.

The chain has TRBV6-1 and TRBJ1-2; D is ambiguous. The CDR3 spans 17 residues. The V end lost 2 bases, the J end lost 7 bases, and 23 bases lay between the germline ends. CDR1 is MNHNS and CDR2 is SASEGT in the germline V gene. The CDR3: CASSELKQRSGILGYTF. The CDR3, as DNA: TGTGCCAGCAGTGAACTAAAACAACGTAGCGGAATACTTGGCTACACCTTC.

This clone turned up a few times. The chain is built from TRBV12-5 and TRBJ1-2; no firm D call. The ends were cut back, 6 bases at V and 2 bases at J, with 16 bases in the middle. The germline CDR1 and CDR2 sequences are LGHNT and FRNRAP. The CDR3 covers 15 residues. CDR3 nucleotides: TGTGCTAGTGGCCCTCCTACAGACGGAAACTATGGCTACACCTTC. Encoded protein: CASGPPTDGNYGYTF.

V usage is TRBV7-8 and J usage is TRBJ1-2; maybe TRBD1 (5 bases). Per germline, CDR1 SGHVS and CDR2 FQNEAQ. V lost 8 bases to trimming and J lost 3 bases, with 22 bases between them. This CDR3 spans 16 amino acids. For the CDR3, the DNA is TGTGCCAGCGGATTAAGGGGAAAGGGGATGGACTATGGCTACACCTTC. The encoded protein is CASGLRGKGMDYGYTF.